One sample yielded the 20 T cell receptor beta chains listed below, sequenced in a study of shared clonotypes between healthy human individuals. Only in-frame clones appear in the TCRdb table, and some are missing; sequencing was by immunoSEQ multiplex PCR. The table has fewer than 600,000 clones, over 60% seen once. Sequenced: PBMCs. These receptors were taken from a woman in her 40s in good health. Some clones in this sample may be carry-over from other donors' samples.

The sample holds one count of this clone. The chain is built from TRBV6-5 and TRBJ2-7, with 11 bases matching TRBD2. The CDR3 runs 15 residues. J gave up 5 bases and V 2 bases, and 5 bases lay outside the gene matches. Germline CDR1 reads MNHEY; CDR2 reads SVGAGI. CDR3 in DNA: TGTGCCAGCAGTTACGGGGTAGCGGGAGGGCACGAGCAGTACTTC. It translates to CASSYGVAGGHEQYF.

This clone was observed a handful of times. The chain employs TRBV10-3 and TRBJ2-7; D remains unclear. The length of the CDR3 is 13 residues. Germline CDR1 reads ENHRY; CDR2 reads SYGVKD. V was trimmed by 8 bases and J by 5 bases, leaving 16 bases between them. CDR3 region: CAISSRLDDEQYF. CDR3 DNA: TGTGCCATCTCCTCACGGCTAGACGACGAGCAGTACTTC.

This clone was found once. The genes are TRBV18 and TRBJ1-1, with 7 bases lining up with TRBD1. The germline V gene has CDR1 KGHSH and CDR2 LQKENI. This CDR3 contains 14 residues. Losses at the gene ends were 3 bases for V and 5 bases for J; bases not matched to a gene: 6. CDR3 residues: CASSPLAGGTEAFF. CDR3 nucleotide sequence: TGTGCCAGCTCACCCCTCGCAGGGGGAACTGAAGCTTTCTTT.

The chain carries TRBV11-2 and TRBJ2-7; no reliable D call. Germline V gene data show CDR1 as SGHAT and CDR2 as FQNNGV. The V end lost 3 bases, the J end lost 9 bases, and 15 bases lay between the germline ends. The CDR3 totals 13 residues. CDR3 region: CASSFTGPDGQYF. CDR3 DNA sequence: TGTGCCAGCAGCTTCACCGGACCCGACGGGCAGTACTTC.

The CDR3 here is CATREERGPSTDTQYF. The CDR3 nucleotides are TGTGCCACCAGGGAGGAGAGAGGCCCTAGCACAGATACGCAGTATTTT. The rearrangement joins TRBV15 to TRBJ2-3; tentative D call: TRBD2 (5 bases). This CDR3 is built from 16 residues. Between the trimmed V and J ends, which lost 6 bases and 0 bases, there was a span of 16 bases. The germline V gene has CDR1 LNHNV and CDR2 YYDKDF (reference sequence).

Turning to this clone: A far larger clone is off by one base, so a read error is likely. V is TRBV7-2 and J is TRBJ1-2; D unresolved. Germline CDR1 is SGHTA and CDR2 is FQGNSA. The CDR3 covers 14 residues. The CDR3 bases are TGTGCCAGCAGCTTAGCTGCTATCGGCTATGGCTACGCCTTC. As protein: CASSLAAIGYGYAF.

The J gene is TRBJ2-6, the V gene TRBV9; tentatively, D is TRBD2 (6 bases). Trimming left V 4 bases short and J 4 bases short, with 18 bases between. In germline, CDR1 is SGDLS, CDR2 YYNGEE. This CDR3 spans 17 amino acids. The CDR3 sequence is CASSPLMEGYGANVLTF. The DNA for the CDR3 is TGTGCCAGCAGCCCCCTCATGGAGGGGTACGGGGCCAACGTCCTGACTTTC.

This clone occurred once. This may be a read error: a much more frequent sequence differs by one nucleotide. The sample carries other DNA sequences with the same CDR3. The chain has TRBV30 and TRBJ1-5; D gene unclear. Germline V lookup: CDR1 GTSNPN, CDR2 SVGIG (reference sequence). There are 13 residues in the CDR3. CDR3 sequence (DNA): TGTGCATGGAGCAACGGGGGCAATCAGCCCCAGCATTTT. Amino acid sequence: CAWSNGGNQPQHF.

The sample holds a few counts of this clone. The chain uses TRBV27 and TRBJ2-1; D remains ambiguous. The CDR3 length is 16 residues. V lost 2 bases and J lost 1, with 12 bases in between. The germline V gene has CDR1 MNHEY and CDR2 SMNVEV (reference sequence). CDR3 coding DNA: TGTGCCAGCAGTTTAGTGGGGTACGGATCCTACAATGAGCAGTTCTTC. It translates to CASSLVGYGSYNEQFF.

The rearrangement joins TRBV4-2 to TRBJ2-5, with 7 bases identical to TRBD2. In germline, CDR1 is LGHNA, CDR2 YNFKEQ. The CDR3 extends over 15 amino acids. Trimming at V came to 0 bases and at J to 4 bases, leaving 5 bases not matched to a gene. The DNA of the CDR3 is TGTGCCAGCAGCCAAGATGTGCGGGAGTTAGAGACCCAGTACTTC. This translates into CASSQDVRELETQYF.

The chain employs TRBV6-1 and TRBJ2-4, with TRBD1 as a possible D gene (6 bases). Germline-derived CDR1 and CDR2 are MNHNS and SASEGT. The CDR3 has 15 amino acids. V lost 1 base and J lost 9, with 16 bases in between. The chain's CDR3 is CASSEGMGAVSIQYF. CDR3 bases: TGTGCCAGCAGTGAAGGTATGGGGGCGGTGAGCATTCAGTACTTC.

As concerns this clone: A far larger clone is a single base away, which makes a read error likely. The rearrangement joins TRBV10-2 to TRBJ1-5; 8 nucleotides match TRBD1. The CDR3 loop spans 12 amino acids. Germline CDR1 and CDR2: WSHSY and SAAADI. The CDR3 here is CASRDRDQPRHF. DNA of the CDR3: TGCGCCAGCAGGGACAGGGATCAGCCCCGGCATTTT.

Concerning this clone itself: A much larger clone sits a single nucleotide away, making a read error possible. V gene TRBV5-4 combines with J gene TRBJ2-5; 11 bases align to TRBD2. Germline lookup yields CDR1 SGHNT and CDR2 YYREEE (reference sequence). V trimming: 4 bases; J trimming: 5 bases; junction bases outside the gene matches: 7. The CDR3 has 15 residues. The DNA for the CDR3 is TGTGCCAGCAGCCCCCAGACTAGCGGGAAGGAGACCCAGTACTTC. Translating it yields CASSPQTSGKETQYF.

This chain links TRBV4-1 with TRBJ1-4; TRBD1 might be the D (6 bases). CDR1 MGHRA and CDR2 YSYEKL come from the germline V gene. The CDR3 has 17 amino acids. The V end lost 4 bases, the J end lost 2 bases, and 17 bases lay between the germline ends. DNA of the CDR3: TGCGCCAGCAGCCCCTACTACAGGGTGACCACTAATGAAAAACTGTTTTTT. It is translated as CASSPYYRVTTNEKLFF.

The rearrangement uses TRBV10-2 and TRBJ2-1, with 12 bases matching TRBD2. Germline V gene lookup returns CDR1 WSHSY and CDR2 SAAADI. J was trimmed by 7 bases and V by 10 bases; bases with no gene match: 11. The CDR3 spans 15 residues. The chain's CDR3 is CATRPGTSGQNEQFF. CDR3 coding DNA: TGCGCCACCCGCCCCGGGACTAGCGGGCAGAATGAGCAGTTCTTC.

J is TRBJ1-3 and V is TRBV25-1, with a possible D match to TRBD1 (5 bases). With 6 bases removed from V and 0 bases from J, the gap between germline ends came to 18 bases. Looked up from germline, CDR1 is MGHDK and CDR2 is SYGVNS. The CDR3 is made up of 17 amino acids. Here the CDR3 DNA reads TGTGCCAGCAGCGATCCATCAGCAGGGAGCTCTGGAAACACCATATATTTT. Its protein is CASSDPSAGSSGNTIYF.

This clone was counted at least ten times. The V and J genes are TRBV9 and TRBJ2-5, with 11 nucleotides matching TRBD2. This CDR3 comprises 14 residues. Germline CDR1 SGDLS, CDR2 YYNGEE. V was clipped by 0 bases and J by 11 bases; unmatched bases: 6. CDR3 sequence reads: CASSVGSGREEQYF. The DNA of the CDR3 is TGTGCCAGCAGCGTAGGTAGCGGGAGGGAAGAGCAGTACTTC.

A word on this clone: Being one base from a much bigger clone, this may be a read error. Other nucleotide sequences from this sample produce the same CDR3. The chain recombines TRBV2 with TRBJ2-3; 9 positions agree with TRBD2. The CDR3 runs to 16 residues. CDR1 is SNHLY, CDR2 FYNNEI, per germline. CDR3 DNA: TGTGCCAGCAGTAAGGGGCGGGAGGGGGGTCCCGATACGCAGTACTTT. Translated: CASSKGREGGPDTQYF. Using reference TRBV2 and TRBJ2-3 for the parts outside the CDR3, the full variable domain is EPEVTQTPSHQVTQMGQEVILRCVPISNHLYFYWYRQILGQKVEFLVSFYNNEISEKSEIFDDQFSVERPDGSNFTLKIRSTKLEDSAMYFCASSKGREGGPDTQYFGPGTRLTVL.

With respect to this clone: A far larger clone is one base from this, pointing to a likely read error. The same CDR3 can be traced to other DNA sequences in this sample. The J gene is TRBJ1-1, the V gene TRBV5-1; D possibly corresponds to TRBD1 (6 bases). CDR1 and CDR2 from the germline V gene are SGHRS and YFSETQ. V was trimmed by 1 base and J by 8 bases, leaving 12 bases between them. The length of the CDR3 is 13 residues. The CDR3 DNA reads as TGCGCCAGCAGCTTGCGTGGGGGCCTCGAAGCTTTCTTT. Amino acid sequence: CASSLRGGLEAFF.

About this clone itself: A single base is all that separates this from a far larger clone, so a read error is likely. In the same sample, other DNA sequences code for this CDR3. V and J are TRBV30 and TRBJ2-3; TRBD2 matches 10 bases. The length of the CDR3 is 15 residues. Germline V gives CDR1 GTSNPN, CDR2 SVGIG (reference sequence). The CDR3 DNA reads TGTGCCCGGGGAGGGAGCGGGAGGGCAGTAGATACGCAGTATTTC. Protein product: CARGGSGRAVDTQYF.